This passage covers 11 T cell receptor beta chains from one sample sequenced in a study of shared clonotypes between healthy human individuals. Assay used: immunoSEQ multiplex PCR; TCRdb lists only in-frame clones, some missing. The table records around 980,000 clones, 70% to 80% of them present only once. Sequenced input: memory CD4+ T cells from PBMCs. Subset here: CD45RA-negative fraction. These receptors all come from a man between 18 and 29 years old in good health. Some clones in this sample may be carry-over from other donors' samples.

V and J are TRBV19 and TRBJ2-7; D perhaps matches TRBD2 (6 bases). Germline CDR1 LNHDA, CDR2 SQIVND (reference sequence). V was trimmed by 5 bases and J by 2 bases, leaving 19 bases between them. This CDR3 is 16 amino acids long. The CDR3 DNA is TGTGCCAGTAGTGCGGGAACACCCAAAAACACCTACGAGCAGTACTTC. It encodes CASSAGTPKNTYEQYF.

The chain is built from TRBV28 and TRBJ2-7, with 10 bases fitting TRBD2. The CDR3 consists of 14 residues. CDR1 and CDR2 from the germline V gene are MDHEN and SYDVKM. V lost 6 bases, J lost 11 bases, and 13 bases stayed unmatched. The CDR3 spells CASRSGLADILEYF. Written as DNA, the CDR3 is TGTGCCAGCAGATCAGGACTAGCGGATATTCTGGAGTACTTC.

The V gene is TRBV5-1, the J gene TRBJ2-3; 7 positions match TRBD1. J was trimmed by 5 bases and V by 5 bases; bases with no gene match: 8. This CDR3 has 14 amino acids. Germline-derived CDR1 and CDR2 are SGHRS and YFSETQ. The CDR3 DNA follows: TGCGCCAGCAGTCTTTGGACAGGAGAAGATACGCAGTATTTT. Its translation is CASSLWTGEDTQYF.

The CDR3 DNA reads as TGTGCCAGCAGTGTCGTCCGAGGACAGGGGGCGCCTGGACAGCCCCAGCATTTT. Translation: CASSVVRGQGAPGQPQHF. The chain employs TRBV2 and TRBJ1-5; 11 bases map to TRBD1. CDR3 length equals 18 residues. In germline, CDR1 is SNHLY, CDR2 FYNNEI. With V trimmed by 4 bases and J by 7 bases, 15 bases remained unmatched.

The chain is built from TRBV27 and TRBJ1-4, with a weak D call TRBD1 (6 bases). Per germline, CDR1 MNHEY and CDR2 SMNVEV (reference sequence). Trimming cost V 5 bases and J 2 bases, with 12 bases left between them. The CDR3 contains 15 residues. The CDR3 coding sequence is TGTGCCAGCAGTAAAACGGGGGCGACTAATGAAAAACTGTTTTTT. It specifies CASSKTGATNEKLFF. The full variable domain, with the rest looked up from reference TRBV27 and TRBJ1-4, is EAQVTQNPRYLITVTGKKLTVTCSQNMNHEYMSWYRQDPGLGLRQIYYSMNVEVTDKGDVPEGYKVSRKEKRNFPLILESPSPNQTSLYFCASSKTGATNEKLFFGSGTQLSVL.

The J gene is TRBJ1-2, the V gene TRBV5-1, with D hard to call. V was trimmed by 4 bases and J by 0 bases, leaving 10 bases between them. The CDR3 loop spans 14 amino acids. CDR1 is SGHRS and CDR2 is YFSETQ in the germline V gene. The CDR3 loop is CASSPQVPNYGYTF. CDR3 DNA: TGCGCCAGCAGCCCCCAGGTCCCTAACTATGGCTACACCTTC.

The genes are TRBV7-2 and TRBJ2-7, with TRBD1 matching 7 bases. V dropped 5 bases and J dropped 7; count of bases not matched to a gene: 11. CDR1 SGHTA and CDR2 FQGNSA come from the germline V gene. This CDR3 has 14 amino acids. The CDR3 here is CASSRYDRAGEQYF. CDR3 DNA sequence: TGTGCCAGCAGCCGATATGACAGGGCAGGGGAGCAGTACTTC.

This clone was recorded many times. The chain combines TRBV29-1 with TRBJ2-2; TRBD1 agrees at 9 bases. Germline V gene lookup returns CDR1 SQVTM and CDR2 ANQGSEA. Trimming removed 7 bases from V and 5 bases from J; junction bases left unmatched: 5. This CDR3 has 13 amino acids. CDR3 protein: CSGGTGYTGELFF. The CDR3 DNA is TGCAGCGGTGGGACAGGGTATACCGGGGAGCTGTTTTTT.

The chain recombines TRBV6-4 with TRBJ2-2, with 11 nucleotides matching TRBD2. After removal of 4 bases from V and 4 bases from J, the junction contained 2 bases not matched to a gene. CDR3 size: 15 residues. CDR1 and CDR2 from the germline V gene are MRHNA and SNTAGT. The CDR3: CASSVGLAGTGELFF. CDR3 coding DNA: TGTGCCAGCAGTGTCGGACTAGCGGGCACCGGGGAGCTGTTTTTT.

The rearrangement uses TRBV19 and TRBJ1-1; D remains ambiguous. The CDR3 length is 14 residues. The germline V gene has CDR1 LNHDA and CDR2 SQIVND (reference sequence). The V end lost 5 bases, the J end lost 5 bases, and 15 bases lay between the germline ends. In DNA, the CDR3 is TGTGCCAGTAGTCAGACGACGGTCGGGACTGAAGCTTTCTTT. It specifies CASSQTTVGTEAFF.

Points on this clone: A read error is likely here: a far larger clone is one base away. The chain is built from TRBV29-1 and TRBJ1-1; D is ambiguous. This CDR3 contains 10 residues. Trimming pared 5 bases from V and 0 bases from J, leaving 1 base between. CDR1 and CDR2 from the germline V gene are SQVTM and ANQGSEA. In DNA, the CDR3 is TGCAGCGTTCTGAACACTGAAGCTTTCTTT. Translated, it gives CSVLNTEAFF. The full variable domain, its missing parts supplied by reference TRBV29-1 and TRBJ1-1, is SAVISQKPSRDICQRGTSLTIQCQVDSQVTMMFWYRQQPGQSLTLIATANQGSEATYESGFVIDKFPISRPNLTFSTLTVSNMSPEDSSIYLCSVLNTEAFFGQGTRLTVV.